Listed here is a single T cell receptor (beta chain). In germline, CDR1 is GTSNPN, CDR2 SVGIG (reference sequence). CDR3 length: 15 residues. The V end was cut by 0 bases, the J end by 6 bases, with 15 bases between. Sequencing was performed with immunoSEQ multiplex PCR; in TCRdb, only in-frame clones are kept and a portion is missing. In the table there are approximately 300,000 clones, about 87% of which are singletons. Enrollees, roughly 18 to 89 years old, lived in 24 US areas. These data belong to a study of blood T cell repertoires in COVID-19. Looking at the study overall: Sites in the United States, Italy and Spain provided acute and convalescent COVID-19 samples.

The chain is built from TRBV30 and TRBJ1-5; D ambiguous. The sequence derives from a woman in her thirties who had recovered from COVID-19. Sequenced input: PBMCs or T cells enriched from blood (not recorded which). As DNA, the CDR3 is TGTGCCTGGAGTGTAATAGGCGGCGCCGGTCAGCCCCAGCATTTT. Its translation is CAWSVIGGAGQPQHF. The entire variable domain, with the rest obtained from reference TRBV30 and TRBJ1-5, is as follows: SQTIHQWPATLVQPVGSPLSLECTVEGTSNPNLYWYRQAAGRGLQLLFYSVGIGQISSEVPQNLSASRPQDRQFILSSKKLLLSDSGFYLCAWSVIGGAGQPQHFGDGTRLSIL.